These 26 T cell receptor beta chains came from one sample sequenced in a study of Ad26.COV2.S vaccination and SARS-CoV-2 variants. Regarding treatment: roughly 19 received Ad26.COV2.S at low or high dose, single or two shots; 5 received placebo; per-sample allocation not given. Sampling was performed 63 days after the first vaccine or placebo injection. Sequenced by immunoSEQ multiplex PCR; TCRdb stores in-frame clones only, minus some. This table holds around 500,000 clones, 80% to 90% found once. The sequencing here drew on peripheral blood, taken in a trial of Ad26.COV2.S vaccine versus placebo. Every receptor here comes from a person between 18 and 65 years old who received the Ad26.COV2.S COVID-19 vaccine or a placebo.

V and J are TRBV27 and TRBJ2-7; unclear D gene. This CDR3 comprises 14 residues. CDR1 and CDR2 from the germline V gene are MNHEY and SMNVEV (reference sequence). V was clipped by 2 bases and J by 4 bases, with 12 bases between them. CDR3 region: CASSLRWQAYEQYF. DNA of the CDR3: TGTGCCAGCAGTTTACGGTGGCAGGCTTACGAGCAGTACTTC.

The chain combines TRBV5-1 with TRBJ2-1; 13 bases are shared with TRBD2. The CDR3 totals 15 residues. Germline V lookup: CDR1 SGHRS, CDR2 YFSETQ. With V trimmed by 5 bases and J by 4 bases, 3 bases remained unmatched. CDR3 sequence reads: CASRRLAGGYNEQFF. CDR3 bases: TGCGCCAGCAGGAGACTAGCGGGGGGATACAATGAGCAGTTCTTC.

The chain joins TRBV7-2 to TRBJ2-3; TRBD1 might be the D (5 bases). The germline V gene has CDR1 SGHTA and CDR2 FQGNSA. The CDR3 spans 17 residues. Between the trimmed V and J ends, which lost 0 bases and 4 bases, there was a span of 17 bases. In DNA form, the CDR3 reads TGTGCCAGCAGCTTAGCGCCAGGTGGAATGGGGCCAGATACGCAGTATTTT. This codes for CASSLAPGGMGPDTQYF.

The chain uses TRBV6-2 or TRBV6-3 and TRBJ2-5, with TRBD1 as a possible D gene (5 bases). Trimming left V 7 bases short and J 5 bases short, with 11 bases between. This CDR3 has 12 amino acids. Germline lookup yields CDR1 MNHEY and CDR2 SVGEGT. CDR3 loop: CASTPPGETQYF. The DNA of the CDR3 is TGTGCCAGCACCCCCCCAGGGGAGACCCAGTACTTC.

The chain employs TRBV6-6 and TRBJ2-1, with TRBD2 matching over 10 bases. This CDR3 region has 16 residues. Trimming removed 2 bases from V and 5 bases from J; junction bases left unmatched: 6. Germline assignment: CDR1 MNHNY and CDR2 SVGAGI (reference sequence). CDR3 DNA: TGTGCCAGCAGTTACCCAGGACTAGCGGACGACAATGAGCAGTTCTTC. Protein product: CASSYPGLADDNEQFF.

This chain uses TRBV7-9 with TRBJ1-2; no definite D call. The CDR3 is 13 residues long. Trimming shortened V by 2 bases and J by 5 bases, and 9 bases separated the two germline ends. Germline V gene data show CDR1 as SEHNR and CDR2 as FQNEAQ (reference sequence). CDR3 in DNA: TGTGCCAGCAGCTTACTGTGGGGTTATGGCTACACCTTC. This sequence encodes CASSLLWGYGYTF.

The chain is built from TRBV4-2 and TRBJ2-1; a weak D match, TRBD1 (5 bases). Germline values: CDR1 LGHNA, CDR2 YNFKEQ. The CDR3 is 12 amino acids. The V gene lost 1 base and the J gene lost 9 bases, with 7 bases spanning the gap. This chain's CDR3 is CASSQGRGEQFF. The CDR3 coding sequence is TGTGCCAGCAGCCAAGGAAGGGGTGAGCAGTTCTTC.

The CDR3 DNA reads as TGTGCCAGCAGCTTACTCCCCTCCTACGAGCAGTACTTC. Its protein is CASSLLPSYEQYF. The V and J genes are TRBV7-9 and TRBJ2-7; D gene ambiguous. Germline V gives CDR1 SEHNR, CDR2 FQNEAQ (reference sequence). V was cut by 2 bases and J by 0 bases, with 5 bases left in between. This CDR3 has 13 residues. Variable domain in full (rest from reference TRBV7-9 and TRBJ2-7): DTGVSQNPRHKITKRGQNVTFRCDPISEHNRLYWYRQTLGQGPEFLTYFQNEAQLEKSRLLSDRFSAERPKGSFSTLEIQRTEQGDSAMYLCASSLLPSYEQYFGPGTRLTVT.

The genes are TRBV3-1 (or the pseudogene TRBV3-2) and TRBJ1-1, with D tentatively TRBD1 (5 bases). Germline assignment: CDR1 LGHDT and CDR2 YNNKEL (reference sequence). This CDR3 contains 16 residues. Trimming took off 3 bases at V and 4 bases at J, with 18 bases between the two ends. The CDR3 nucleotides read TGTGCCAGCAGCCATGTTAAGGGGCAGGGACGCACTGAAGCTTTCTTT. Residues: CASSHVKGQGRTEAFF.

In its sample, this clone was seen a few times. This chain connects TRBV28 to TRBJ1-5; the D is unclear. V gave up 5 bases and J gave up 7 bases, with 9 bases separating them. This CDR3 has 12 amino acids. Germline loops: CDR1 MDHEN, CDR2 SYDVKM. The CDR3, as DNA: TGTGCCAGCAGTGTTCGGAGGCAGCCCCAGCATTTT. It codes for CASSVRRQPQHF.

The rearrangement uses TRBV5-4 and TRBJ2-5, with 7 bases lining up with TRBD2. J lost 3 bases, V lost 7 bases, and 12 bases had no gene match. Germline CDR1 reads SGHNT; CDR2 reads YYREEE (reference sequence). CDR3 size: 15 residues. The CDR3 bases are TGTGCCAGCCGACCCAACCCAAGCGGGAAAGAGACCCAGTACTTC. Protein sequence: CASRPNPSGKETQYF.

About this clone itself: Within the sample, other DNA sequences also encode this same CDR3. The chain's CDR3 is CAWRTGGYGYTF. The CDR3 DNA follows: TGTGCCTGGAGGACAGGGGGGTATGGCTACACCTTC. This chain links TRBV30 with TRBJ1-2; 9 nucleotides align to TRBD1. The V and J ends lost 3 bases and 5 bases, in that order; junction bases with no gene match: 1. CDR1 is GTSNPN and CDR2 is SVGIG in the germline V gene (reference sequence). The CDR3 totals 12 residues.

The chain links TRBV6-2 or TRBV6-3 to TRBJ1-2, with D unresolved. The CDR3 is 19 residues long. Germline loops: CDR1 MNHEY, CDR2 SVGEGT. V gave up 0 bases and J gave up 2 bases, with 22 bases separating them. This CDR3 is CASSYSVLGLGRQNYGYTF. As DNA, the CDR3 is TGTGCCAGCAGTTACTCCGTTCTCGGTTTAGGACGGCAAAACTATGGCTACACCTTC.

The chain links TRBV27 to TRBJ1-6; D unclear. V lost 1 base and J lost 7, with 11 bases in between. The CDR3 totals 15 residues. Germline V CDR1 and CDR2: MNHEY, SMNVEV (reference sequence). In DNA, the CDR3 is TGTGCCAGCAGTTTATATTTCCAGCTCAATTCACCCCTCCACTTT. Its protein is CASSLYFQLNSPLHF.

This chain links TRBV4-1 with TRBJ2-7, with 8 bases fitting TRBD1. CDR1 is MGHRA and CDR2 is YSYEKL in the germline V gene. The V segment lost 4 bases and the J segment 5 bases; nucleotides outside the gene matches: 10. The CDR3 consists of 15 residues. The DNA of the CDR3 is TGCGCCAGCAGCCGTGACCGGACAGGGTCGGACGAGCAGTACTTC. Protein sequence: CASSRDRTGSDEQYF.

V gene TRBV4-1 combines with J gene TRBJ2-1, with 9 bases lining up with TRBD2. The CDR3 is 18 amino acids. Trimming took 0 bases from V and 8 from J; bases not matched to a gene: 14. Germline lookup yields CDR1 MGHRA and CDR2 YSYEKL. CDR3: CASSQEIVSGSLGDEQFF. The DNA for the CDR3 is TGCGCCAGCAGCCAAGAAATTGTTAGCGGGAGCTTGGGCGATGAGCAGTTCTTC.

The gene calls are TRBV28 and TRBJ2-1; 10 bases are shared with TRBD2. The junction had 15 bases not matched to a gene; V was cut back by 4 bases and J by 0 bases. This CDR3 region has 20 residues. Germline values: CDR1 MDHEN, CDR2 SYDVKM. In nucleotides, the CDR3 is TGTGCCAGCAGTTCCCATATCGACAGGACTAGCGGAGGCTCCTACAATGAGCAGTTCTTC. Translated: CASSSHIDRTSGGSYNEQFF. The complete variable domain, with remaining parts taken from reference TRBV28 and TRBJ2-1, reads DVKVTQSSRYLVKRTGEKVFLECVQDMDHENMFWYRQDPGLGLRLIYFSYDVKMKEKGDIPEGYSVSREKKERFSLILESASTNQTSMYLCASSSHIDRTSGGSYNEQFFGPGTRLTVL.

The chain has TRBV5-1 and TRBJ2-1, with TRBD2 matching 10 bases. The V gene's germline CDR1 is SGHRS and CDR2 YFSETQ. The CDR3 totals 15 residues. J lost 5 bases, V lost 4 bases, and 6 bases had no gene match. The CDR3 loop is CASSTTSGLDNEQFF. DNA of the CDR3: TGCGCCAGCAGCACGACTAGCGGGTTGGACAATGAGCAGTTCTTC.

This chain uses TRBV10-3 with TRBJ2-7; weak D call: TRBD2 (6 bases). Germline CDR1 reads ENHRY; CDR2 reads SYGVKD. The CDR3 runs to 14 residues. Deletions cut 6 bases from V and 1 base from J, with 13 bases between. CDR3 loop: CAISRLDQSYEQYF. The CDR3 DNA follows: TGTGCCATCAGCCGACTAGACCAATCCTACGAGCAGTACTTC.

CDR3 protein: CASSLVGSGAMWGNEQFF. The CDR3 region has the DNA TGTGCCAGCAGCTTAGTAGGTTCGGGGGCGATGTGGGGGAATGAGCAGTTCTTC. The rearrangement uses TRBV7-2 and TRBJ2-1; D possibly matches TRBD1 or TRBD2 (6 bases each). This CDR3 region has 18 residues. Looked up from germline, CDR1 is SGHTA and CDR2 is FQGNSA. Deletions cut 1 base from V and 7 bases from J, with 23 bases between.

The chain links TRBV7-2 to TRBJ2-1; D unclear. CDR1 and CDR2 (germline): SGHTA, FQGNSA. The CDR3 runs to 16 residues. Trimming pared 1 base from V and 14 bases from J, leaving 24 bases between. The CDR3 DNA reads as TGTGCCAGCAGCTTAGACTCCTTAACAATGAGCAGTGGGGAGTTCTTC. It translates to CASSLDSLTMSSGEFF.

The sample holds one count of this clone. CDR3 bases: TGTGCCACCAGTGATCGACAAGAGACCCAGTACTTC. It encodes CATSDRQETQYF. This rearrangement joins TRBV24-1 to TRBJ2-5; no definite D call. Germline V gives CDR1 KGHDR, CDR2 SFDVKD. The CDR3 has 12 residues. Trimming cost V 3 bases and J 2 bases, with 3 bases left between them.

The CDR3 sequence is CAISENREDEQYF. Here the CDR3 DNA reads TGTGCCATCAGTGAAAACAGGGAGGACGAGCAGTACTTC. The rearrangement joins TRBV10-3 to TRBJ2-7; D tentatively reads TRBD1 or TRBD2 (6 bases each). The CDR3 has 13 amino acids. Trimming pared 3 bases from V and 5 bases from J, leaving 11 bases between. Germline loops: CDR1 ENHRY, CDR2 SYGVKD.

The gene calls are TRBV5-4 and TRBJ2-3; 14 bases line up with TRBD2. This CDR3 region has 17 residues. After removal of 4 bases from V and 4 bases from J, the junction contained 8 bases not matched to a gene. Germline V gene lookup returns CDR1 SGHNT and CDR2 YYREEE (reference sequence). The CDR3 DNA is TGTGCCAGCAGCCAAGGACTAGCGGGGGGTAGGGCAGATACGCAGTATTTT. Translated: CASSQGLAGGRADTQYF.

This chain joins TRBV27 and TRBJ1-1, with D perhaps TRBD1 (6 bases). The CDR3 has 13 amino acids. CDR1 and CDR2 from the germline V gene are MNHEY and SMNVEV (reference sequence). V dropped 8 bases and J dropped 7 bases, with 17 bases sitting between them. CDR3 in amino acids: CASARDGGGEAFF. CDR3 bases: TGTGCCAGCGCGCGGGACGGAGGGGGTGAAGCTTTCTTT.

The genes are TRBV13 and TRBJ1-2; D is unclear. Germline assignment: CDR1 PRHDT and CDR2 FYEKMQ (reference sequence). V gave up 3 bases and J gave up 6 bases, with 11 bases separating them. CDR3 length: 13 residues. The CDR3 is CASSLPGVNGYTF. As DNA, the CDR3 is TGTGCCAGCAGCTTGCCGGGAGTGAATGGCTACACCTTC.